This note documents a single T cell receptor (beta chain) sequence. The data originate from a study of blood T cell repertoires in COVID-19. TCRdb keeps only in-frame clones here, not all; method: immunoSEQ multiplex PCR. The sample has just over 650,000 clones, 85% to 90% seen once; the top ten hold under 0.3%. The sample comprised peripheral blood. The TCR sequence derives from a woman aged 18-29 years with acute or convalescent COVID-19.

Here the CDR3 reads CASSLAPSGGGTDTQYF. The CDR3 nucleotides are TGTGCCAGCAGCTTAGCGCCGAGCGGGGGAGGCACAGATACGCAGTATTTT. The chain combines TRBV7-2 with TRBJ2-3; 8 positions match TRBD2. The CDR3 is 17 amino acids. After removal of 0 bases from V and 1 base from J, the junction contained 6 bases not matched to a gene. The germline CDR1 and CDR2 sequences are SGHTA and FQGNSA.